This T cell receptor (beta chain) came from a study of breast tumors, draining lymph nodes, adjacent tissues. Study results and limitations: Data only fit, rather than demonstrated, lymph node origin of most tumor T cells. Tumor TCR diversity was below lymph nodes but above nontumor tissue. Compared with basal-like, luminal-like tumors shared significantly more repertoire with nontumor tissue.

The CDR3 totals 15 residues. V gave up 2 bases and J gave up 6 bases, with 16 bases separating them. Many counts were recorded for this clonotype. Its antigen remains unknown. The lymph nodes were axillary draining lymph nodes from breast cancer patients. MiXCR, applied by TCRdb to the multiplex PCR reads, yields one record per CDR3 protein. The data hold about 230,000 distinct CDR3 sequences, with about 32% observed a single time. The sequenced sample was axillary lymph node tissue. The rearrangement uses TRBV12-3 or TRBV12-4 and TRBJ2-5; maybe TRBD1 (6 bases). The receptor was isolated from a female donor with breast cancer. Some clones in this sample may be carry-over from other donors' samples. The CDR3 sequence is CASSLIQGGKKTQYF. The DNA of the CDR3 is TGTGCCAGCAGTTTAATACAGGGCGGTAAGAAGACCCAGTACTTC.